This TCR beta chain was sequenced for a study of cytomegalovirus exposure and HLA in healthy donors. This clone was observed once. The CDR3 covers 15 residues. Germline CDR1 MNHNY, CDR2 SVGAGI (reference sequence). Trimming removed 5 bases from V and 4 bases from J; junction bases left unmatched: 8. The PCR made use of 60 Vbeta and 13 Jbeta primers. Using immunoSEQ multiplex PCR, the repertoire was profiled, and TCRdb retains in-frame clones only, with some absent. The data hold some 130,000 clones, with approximately 80% observed a single time. The source is a male donor in good health and CMV-seronegative. The chain carries TRBV6-6 and TRBJ1-5, with TRBD1 matching over 7 bases. The source material was PBMCs. CDR3 sequence: CASSRTDRRNQPQHF. The DNA for the CDR3 is TGTGCCAGCAGTAGAACGGACAGGCGAAATCAGCCCCAGCATTTT.